These 13 T cell receptor beta chains were sequenced from one sample in a study of cytomegalovirus exposure and HLA in healthy donors. Amplification used 60 Vbeta primers and 13 Jbeta primers. This table comes from immunoSEQ multiplex PCR, and its TCRdb copy is limited to in-frame clones, with some not included. The sample includes 70,000 to 100,000 clones. Sequencing used PBMCs. These TCRs come from a man aged 18 to 30 in good health and CMV-seropositive.

This chain uses TRBV19 with TRBJ2-7, with D hard to call. In germline, CDR1 is LNHDA, CDR2 SQIVND (reference sequence). V was trimmed by 5 bases and J by 1 base, leaving 12 bases between them. This CDR3 is 14 amino acids long. The CDR3 is CASSPPIRSYEQYF. The CDR3 DNA is TGTGCCAGTAGTCCACCAATTCGGTCCTACGAGCAGTACTTC. The variable domain in full, completed from reference TRBV19 and TRBJ2-7, reads DGGITQSPKYLFRKEGQNVTLSCEQNLNHDAMYWYRQDPGQGLRLIYYSQIVNDFQKGDIAEGYSVSREKKESFPLTVTSAQKNPTAFYLCASSPPIRSYEQYFGPGTRLTVT.

The chain is built from TRBV30 and TRBJ1-2, with D tentatively TRBD1 (5 bases). Trimming cost V 0 bases and J 5 bases, with 16 bases left between them. Germline CDR1 reads GTSNPN; CDR2 reads SVGIG (reference sequence). There are 15 residues in the CDR3. The CDR3 coding sequence is TGTGCCTGGAGTGTGAGGAATCGACAGTCTTATGGCTACACCTTC. Its protein product is CAWSVRNRQSYGYTF. Variable domain in full (rest from reference TRBV30 and TRBJ1-2): SQTIHQWPATLVQPVGSPLSLECTVEGTSNPNLYWYRQAAGRGLQLLFYSVGIGQISSEVPQNLSASRPQDRQFILSSKKLLLSDSGFYLCAWSVRNRQSYGYTFGSGTRLTVV.

The chain is built from TRBV6-5 and TRBJ1-5, with D maybe TRBD1 (6 bases). CDR1 and CDR2 (germline): MNHEY, SVGAGI. This CDR3 has 11 amino acids. V was cut by 7 bases and J by 14 bases, with 15 bases left in between. The CDR3 coding sequence is TGTGCCAGCAATTCACAGGGAGTGGAGCATTTT. It specifies CASNSQGVEHF.

CDR3 in DNA: TGTGCCAGCAGCTTAGATTATCGAAACACCATATATTTT. It is translated as CASSLDYRNTIYF. The V call is TRBV11-2, the J call TRBJ1-3, with D hard to call. CDR1 is SGHAT and CDR2 is FQNNGV in the germline V gene. Trimming took off 0 bases at V and 5 bases at J, with 5 bases between the two ends. The CDR3 has 13 residues.

The rearrangement uses TRBV5-1 and TRBJ1-2; D is undetermined. This CDR3 comprises 13 residues. The V end lost 1 base, the J end lost 4 bases, and 8 bases lay between the germline ends. Germline CDR1 SGHRS, CDR2 YFSETQ. CDR3 bases: TGCGCCAGCAGCTTGTACACGGGCTATGGCTACACCTTC. Protein: CASSLYTGYGYTF.

V is TRBV19 and J is TRBJ2-7, with TRBD1 matching 9 bases. Germline values: CDR1 LNHDA, CDR2 SQIVND (reference sequence). Trimming took 0 bases from V and 5 from J; bases not matched to a gene: 8. This CDR3 region has 16 residues. The CDR3 DNA sequence: TGTGCCAGTAGTATAGATACGGGACAGGGTTTTCACGAGCAGTACTTC. Translated: CASSIDTGQGFHEQYF. Complete variable domain (other parts from reference TRBV19 and TRBJ2-7): DGGITQSPKYLFRKEGQNVTLSCEQNLNHDAMYWYRQDPGQGLRLIYYSQIVNDFQKGDIAEGYSVSREKKESFPLTVTSAQKNPTAFYLCASSIDTGQGFHEQYFGPGTRLTVT.

The chain combines TRBV19 with TRBJ1-5, with D uncertain. Looked up from germline, CDR1 is LNHDA and CDR2 is SQIVND (reference sequence). The CDR3 loop spans 16 amino acids. Trimming removed 4 bases at V and 7 bases at J, with 20 bases between. CDR3: CASSTNRDRESQPQHF. DNA for the CDR3: TGTGCCAGTAGTACAAACCGGGATAGAGAAAGCCAGCCCCAGCATTTT. Together with reference TRBV19 and TRBJ1-5, the CDR3 gives the full variable domain: DGGITQSPKYLFRKEGQNVTLSCEQNLNHDAMYWYRQDPGQGLRLIYYSQIVNDFQKGDIAEGYSVSREKKESFPLTVTSAQKNPTAFYLCASSTNRDRESQPQHFGDGTRLSIL.

The gene calls are TRBV6-5 and TRBJ1-1; D is ambiguous. The CDR3 extends over 14 amino acids. Germline V gene sequence: CDR1 MNHEY, CDR2 SVGAGI. V was clipped by 6 bases and J by 1 base, with 12 bases between them. CDR3 amino acids: CASRPPLENTEAFF. Written as DNA, the CDR3 is TGTGCCAGCAGACCTCCACTCGAGAACACTGAAGCTTTCTTT.

This chain uses TRBV10-3 with TRBJ1-1, with a tentative D call TRBD1 (5 bases). Trimming removed 6 bases from V and 5 bases from J, with 19 bases in between. The CDR3 runs to 15 residues. The germline V gene has CDR1 ENHRY and CDR2 SYGVKD. Here the CDR3 reads CAIRDGGDRPTEAFF. In DNA, the CDR3 is TGTGCCATCAGGGACGGGGGAGATAGGCCGACTGAAGCTTTCTTT.

The CDR3 coding sequence is TGTGCCAGCAGCGAGATTATACTACGACAGCAAACTAACTATGGCTACACCTTC. Translated, it gives CASSEIILRQQTNYGYTF. The chain uses TRBV9 and TRBJ1-2, with D possibly being TRBD1 (5 bases). The V end lost 3 bases, the J end lost 0 bases, and 21 bases lay between the germline ends. The CDR3 consists of 18 residues. Per germline, CDR1 SGDLS and CDR2 YYNGEE.

V and J are TRBV18 and TRBJ2-1, with 10 bases identical to TRBD1. The germline V gene has CDR1 KGHSH and CDR2 LQKENI. V was pared by 2 bases and J by 0 bases, with 10 bases of the junction left unmatched. The CDR3 has 19 residues. The CDR3 spells CASSPRGQGPRSSYNEQFF. The CDR3 DNA reads TGTGCCAGCTCACCAAGGGGACAGGGGCCCCGAAGCTCCTACAATGAGCAGTTCTTC.

This chain uses TRBV13 with TRBJ1-1; D is undetermined. Germline V gives CDR1 PRHDT, CDR2 FYEKMQ (reference sequence). V gave up 5 bases and J gave up 2 bases, with 3 bases separating them. This CDR3 region has 11 residues. The CDR3 DNA follows: TGTGCCAGCAGCCTTAACACTGAAGCTTTCTTT. Translation gives CASSLNTEAFF.

The V gene is TRBV28, the J gene TRBJ1-4; no firm D call. Germline V gives CDR1 MDHEN, CDR2 SYDVKM. The CDR3 sequence is 11 residues long. The germline V and J ends were trimmed by 5 bases and 8 bases, with 6 bases remaining between them. The CDR3 here is CASSRQEKLFF. The CDR3 region has the DNA TGTGCCAGCAGTCGTCAGGAAAAACTGTTTTTT.